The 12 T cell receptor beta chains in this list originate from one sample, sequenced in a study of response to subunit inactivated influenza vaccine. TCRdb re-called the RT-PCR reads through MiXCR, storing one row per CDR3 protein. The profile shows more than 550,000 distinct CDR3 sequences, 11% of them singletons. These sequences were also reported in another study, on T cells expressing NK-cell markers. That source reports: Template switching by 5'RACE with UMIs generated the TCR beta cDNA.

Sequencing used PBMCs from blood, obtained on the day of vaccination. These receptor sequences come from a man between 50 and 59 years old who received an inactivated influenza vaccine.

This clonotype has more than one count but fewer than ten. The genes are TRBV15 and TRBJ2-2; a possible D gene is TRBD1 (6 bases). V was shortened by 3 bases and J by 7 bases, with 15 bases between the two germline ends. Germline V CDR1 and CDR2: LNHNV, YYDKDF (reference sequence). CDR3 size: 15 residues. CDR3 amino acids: CATSRDRDVGGELFF. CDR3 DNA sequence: TGTGCCACCAGCAGGGACAGAGACGTGGGCGGGGAGCTGTTTTTT.

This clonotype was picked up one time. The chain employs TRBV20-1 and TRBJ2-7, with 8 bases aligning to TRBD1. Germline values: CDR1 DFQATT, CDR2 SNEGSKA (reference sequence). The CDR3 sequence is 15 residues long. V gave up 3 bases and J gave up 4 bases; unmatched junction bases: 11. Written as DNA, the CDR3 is TGCAGTGCTAGCTCCCTGGACAGGGTTTCGTACGAGCAGTACTTC. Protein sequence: CSASSLDRVSYEQYF.

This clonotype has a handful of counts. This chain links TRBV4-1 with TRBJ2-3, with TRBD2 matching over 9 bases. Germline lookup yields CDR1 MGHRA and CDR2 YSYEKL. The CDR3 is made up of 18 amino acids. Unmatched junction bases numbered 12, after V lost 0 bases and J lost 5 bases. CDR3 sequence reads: CASSQEPAGGPREDTQYF. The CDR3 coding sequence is TGCGCCAGCAGCCAAGAGCCAGCGGGAGGCCCACGTGAAGATACGCAGTATTTT.

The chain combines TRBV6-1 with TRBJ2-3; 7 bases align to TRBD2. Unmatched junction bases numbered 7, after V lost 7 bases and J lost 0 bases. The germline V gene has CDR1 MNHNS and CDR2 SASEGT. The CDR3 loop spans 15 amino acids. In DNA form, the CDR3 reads TGTGCCAGCACACGGACTAGAACTAGCACAGATACGCAGTATTTT. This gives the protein CASTRTRTSTDTQYF.

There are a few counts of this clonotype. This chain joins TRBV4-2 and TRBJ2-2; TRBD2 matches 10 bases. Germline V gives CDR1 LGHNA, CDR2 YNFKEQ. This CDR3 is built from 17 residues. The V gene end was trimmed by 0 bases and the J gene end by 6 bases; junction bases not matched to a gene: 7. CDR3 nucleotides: TGTGCCAGCAGCCAAGATTATAAGCGGGAGGGGGCCGGGGAGCTGTTTTTT. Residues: CASSQDYKREGAGELFF.

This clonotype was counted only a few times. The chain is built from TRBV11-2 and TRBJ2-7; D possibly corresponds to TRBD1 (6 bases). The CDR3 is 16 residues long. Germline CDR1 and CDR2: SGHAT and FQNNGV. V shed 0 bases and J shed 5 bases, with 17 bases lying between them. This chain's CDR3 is CASSLDPWTEANEQYF. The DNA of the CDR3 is TGTGCCAGCAGCTTAGATCCTTGGACAGAGGCGAACGAGCAGTACTTC.

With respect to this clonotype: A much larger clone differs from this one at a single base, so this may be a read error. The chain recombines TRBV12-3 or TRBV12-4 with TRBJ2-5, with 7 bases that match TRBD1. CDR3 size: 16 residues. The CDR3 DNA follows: TGTGCCAGCAGTTTCTCCGGGACAGACTTAAAAGAGACCCAGAACTTC. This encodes CASSFSGTDLKETQNF.

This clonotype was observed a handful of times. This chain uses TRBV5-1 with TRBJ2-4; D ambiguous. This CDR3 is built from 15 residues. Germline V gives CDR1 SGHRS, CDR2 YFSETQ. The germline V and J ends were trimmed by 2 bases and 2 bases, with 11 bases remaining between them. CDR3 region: CASSFATGPKNIQYF. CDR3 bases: TGCGCCAGCAGCTTCGCCACCGGGCCCAAAAACATTCAGTACTTC.

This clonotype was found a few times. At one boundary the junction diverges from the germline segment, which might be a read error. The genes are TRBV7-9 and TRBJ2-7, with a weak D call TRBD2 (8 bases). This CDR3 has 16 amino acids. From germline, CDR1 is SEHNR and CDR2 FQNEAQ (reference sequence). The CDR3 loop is CASSLARTSRGDEQYF. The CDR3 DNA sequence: TGTGCCAGCAGCCTAGCCCGGACTAGCAGGGGGGACGAGCAGTACTTC.

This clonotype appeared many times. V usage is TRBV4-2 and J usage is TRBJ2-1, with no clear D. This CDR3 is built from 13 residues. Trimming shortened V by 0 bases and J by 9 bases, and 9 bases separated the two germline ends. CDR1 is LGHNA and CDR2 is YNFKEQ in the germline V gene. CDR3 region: CASSQDRGGEQFF. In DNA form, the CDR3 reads TGTGCCAGCAGCCAAGATCGCGGTGGTGAGCAGTTCTTC.

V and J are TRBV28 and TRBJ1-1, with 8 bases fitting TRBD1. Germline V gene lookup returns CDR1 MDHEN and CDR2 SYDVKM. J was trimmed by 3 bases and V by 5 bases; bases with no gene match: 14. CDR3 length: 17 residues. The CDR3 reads CASSMTGRGLLDTEAFF. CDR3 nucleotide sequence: TGTGCCAGCAGTATGACAGGCAGGGGGCTCTTGGACACTGAAGCTTTCTTT.

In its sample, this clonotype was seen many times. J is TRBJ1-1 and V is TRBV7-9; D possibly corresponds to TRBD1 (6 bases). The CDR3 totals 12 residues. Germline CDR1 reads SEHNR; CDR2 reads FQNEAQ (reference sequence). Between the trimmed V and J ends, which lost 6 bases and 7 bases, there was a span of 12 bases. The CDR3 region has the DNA TGTGCCAGCAGTTTGGGGGCAAATGAAGCTTTCTTT. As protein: CASSLGANEAFF.